This is a list of T cell receptor beta chains from one sample in a study of T cells in Graves' hyperthyroidism and ophthalmopathy. In TCRdb, the multiplex PCR reads were re-called with MiXCR into one record per CDR3 protein. The sample records 50,000 to 75,000 distinct CDR3 sequences, roughly 49% being singletons. The sequencing sample was made of blood. Receptor source: a woman in her 30s with Graves' ophthalmopathy. The CDR3 runs from the conserved cysteine through the conserved F or W. Each record gives: V gene, clone size, J gene, D gene, CDR3 DNA, CDR3 protein. D genes are given only for firm matches. Clone sizes are given selectively: once, few, many, or a class where the clone is expanded.

V gene: TRBV4-2; clone size: .; J gene: TRBJ1-5; D gene: .; CDR3 DNA: TGTGCCAGCAGTCCGAGCGGGAGGGCCGAAGAGCAGCCCCAGCATTTT; CDR3 protein: CASSPSGRAEEQPQHF
V gene: TRBV6-1; clone size: .; J gene: TRBJ2-5; D gene: .; CDR3 DNA: TGTGCCGGCAGTGGAGGGTCCGGCGAGGGCACCCAGTACTTC; CDR3 protein: CAGSGGSGEGTQYF
V gene: TRBV18; clone size: .; J gene: TRBJ2-3; D gene: TRBD2; CDR3 DNA: TGTGCCAGCTCACCCATTAAGACTAGCGAGACAGATACGCAGTATTTT; CDR3 protein: CASSPIKTSETDTQYF
V gene: TRBV5-6; clone size: many; J gene: TRBJ1-1; D gene: .; CDR3 DNA: TGTGCCAGCAGCTTGGCCAGTATCGGGGACACTGAAGCTTTCTTT; CDR3 protein: CASSLASIGDTEAFF
V gene: TRBV12-3/TRBV12-4; clone size: few; J gene: TRBJ2-2; D gene: TRBD1; CDR3 DNA: TGTGCCAGCAGTTTCTGGGACAGGGGGAACCATAAGGACACCGGGGAGCTGTTTTTT; CDR3 protein: CASSFWDRGNHKDTGELFF
V gene: TRBV7-4; clone size: .; J gene: TRBJ2-7; D gene: TRBD1; CDR3 DNA: TGTGCCAGCCGGTACCCGCCACGAGGGGGCCTCGACGAGCAGTACTTC; CDR3 protein: CASRYPPRGGLDEQYF
V gene: TRBV7-3; clone size: once; J gene: TRBJ2-5; D gene: .; CDR3 DNA: TGTGCTAGCAGCTTAGCTCCGGGGGAGACCCAGTACTTC; CDR3 protein: CASSLAPGETQYF
V gene: TRBV11-2; clone size: many; J gene: TRBJ1-1; D gene: .; CDR3 DNA: TGTGCCAGCAGCTTACAGGGAAACACTGAAGCTTTCTTT; CDR3 protein: CASSLQGNTEAFF
V gene: TRBV20-1; clone size: .; J gene: TRBJ2-7; D gene: TRBD1; CDR3 DNA: TGCAGTGCTAGACGGACAGGGGTGGAGCAGTACTTC; CDR3 protein: CSARRTGVEQYF
V gene: TRBV28; clone size: .; J gene: TRBJ2-7; D gene: .; CDR3 DNA: TGTGCCAGCAGTGAGGGGCAGCTGGCTGTGCACGAGCAGTACTTC; CDR3 protein: CASSEGQLAVHEQYF
V gene: TRBV10-3; clone size: medium-sized; J gene: TRBJ2-7; D gene: .; CDR3 DNA: TGTGCCATCAGCCAACCGGGACCTTACTACGAGCAGTACTTC; CDR3 protein: CAISQPGPYYEQYF
V gene: TRBV10-1; clone size: many; J gene: TRBJ2-1; D gene: .; CDR3 DNA: TGCGCCAGCAGTGAAGATGAGTCAGGGCTATCAAATGAGCAGTTCTTC; CDR3 protein: CASSEDESGLSNEQFF
V gene: TRBV27; clone size: many; J gene: TRBJ2-3; D gene: .; CDR3 DNA: TGTGCCAGCAGACTACCCCCAGATACGCAGTATTTT; CDR3 protein: CASRLPPDTQYF
V gene: TRBV5-1; clone size: many; J gene: TRBJ2-7; D gene: TRBD2; CDR3 DNA: TGCGCCAGCAGCTTGGCCGGCGGGAGCCGTTCTAACGAGCAGTACTTC; CDR3 protein: CASSLAGGSRSNEQYF
V gene: TRBV11-2; clone size: many; J gene: TRBJ1-2; D gene: .; CDR3 DNA: TGTGCCAGCAGCTTAGATCGGAGCAGGGGTGGTGGCTACACCTTC; CDR3 protein: CASSLDRSRGGGYTF
V gene: TRBV5-6; clone size: many; J gene: TRBJ2-5; D gene: .; CDR3 DNA: TGTGCCAGCACCAGTATGGGTCATGGGGAGACCCAGTACTTC; CDR3 protein: CASTSMGHGETQYF
V gene: TRBV6-1; clone size: .; J gene: TRBJ2-3; D gene: TRBD2; CDR3 DNA: TGTGCCAGCAGCAGGACTAGCGGGAGGGATACGCAGTATTTT; CDR3 protein: CASSRTSGRDTQYF
V gene: TRBV19; clone size: few; J gene: TRBJ1-2; D gene: TRBD1; CDR3 DNA: TGTGCCAGCTCACAGACAGGGGGCGATACTGGCTACACCTTC; CDR3 protein: CASSQTGGDTGYTF